One sample yielded the 16 T cell receptor beta chains listed below, sequenced in a study of cytomegalovirus exposure and HLA in healthy donors. PCR involved 60 Vbeta and 13 Jbeta primers. Libraries were prepared by immunoSEQ multiplex PCR; TCRdb keeps only in-frame clonotypes and omits some of them. The table has about 160,000 clones, 75% seen once; the top ten hold 2.5% to 3.5%. What was sequenced was PBMCs. The source is a woman aged 50 to 60 in good health and CMV-seropositive.

Remarks on this clone: Other DNA sequences in the same sample also yield this CDR3. V and J are TRBV12-5 and TRBJ2-7; perhaps TRBD2 as D (6 bases). Trimming cost V 6 bases and J 3 bases, with 6 bases left between them. This CDR3 has 11 residues. Germline assignment: CDR1 LGHNT and CDR2 FRNRAP. This CDR3 is CASGGGYEQYF. CDR3 DNA sequence: TGTGCTAGTGGGGGGGGCTACGAGCAGTACTTC. Based on the CDR3 plus reference TRBV12-5 and TRBJ2-7, the full variable domain is DARVTQTPRHKVTEMGQEVTMRCQPILGHNTVFWYRQTMMQGLELLAYFRNRAPLDDSGMPKDRFSAEMPDATLATLKIQPSEPRDSAVYFCASGGGYEQYFGPGTRLTVT.

CDR3: CASSQCSSSRGSMYEQYF. The CDR3 region has the DNA TGCGCCAGCAGTCAATGTTCTTCCTCTCGCGGTAGCATGTACGAGCAGTACTTC. The chain recombines TRBV23-1 with TRBJ2-7; D call uncertain. TRBV23-1 is recorded as an ORF, its role being uncertain. The length of the CDR3 is 18 residues. The V and J ends lost 1 base and 4 bases respectively, with 23 bases between them.

The J gene is TRBJ2-5, the V gene TRBV9, with D tentatively TRBD2 (6 bases). The germline V gene has CDR1 SGDLS and CDR2 YYNGEE. The CDR3 has 15 amino acids. V was cut by 0 bases and J by 5 bases, with 14 bases left in between. The CDR3 bases are TGTGCCAGCAGCGTAGGGGAGGTAGTGGGCGAGACCCAGTACTTC. Translated: CASSVGEVVGETQYF.

CDR3 residues: CASSVSGTEAFF. The CDR3 nucleotides read TGTGCCAGCAGTGTATCAGGCACTGAAGCTTTCTTT. The chain links TRBV2 to TRBJ1-1, with D unclear. Germline V CDR1 and CDR2: SNHLY, FYNNEI. The V end lost 4 bases, the J end lost 4 bases, and 7 bases lay between the germline ends. The CDR3 is 12 residues long.

CDR3 sequence reads: CASSFGGNEQFF. In DNA, the CDR3 is TGTGCCAGCAGCTTCGGGGGTAATGAGCAGTTCTTC. The chain links TRBV6-5 to TRBJ2-1; TRBD2 might be the D (6 bases). V was clipped by 6 bases and J by 7 bases, with 10 bases between them. The CDR3 is made up of 12 amino acids. Germline CDR1 MNHEY, CDR2 SVGAGI.

This clone appeared once. The gene calls are TRBV6-4 and TRBJ1-2; a possible D gene is TRBD1 (6 bases). Trimming pared 9 bases from V and 5 bases from J, leaving 16 bases between. There are 13 residues in the CDR3. Germline V gene data show CDR1 as MRHNA and CDR2 as SNTAGT. DNA of the CDR3: TGTGCCAGGGAGAAGGGGGATATTTATGGCTACACCTTC. Translating it yields CAREKGDIYGYTF.

The chain combines TRBV7-2 with TRBJ1-4; 7 bases map to TRBD1. CDR1 SGHTA and CDR2 FQGNSA come from the germline V gene. Trimming removed 0 bases from V and 5 bases from J; junction bases left unmatched: 3. The CDR3 covers 15 residues. CDR3 nucleotide sequence: TGTGCCAGCAGCTTAGCTCGCAGGGGGAATGAAAAACTGTTTTTT. Encoded protein: CASSLARRGNEKLFF.

The chain couples TRBV7-3 to TRBJ2-2; TRBD1 agrees at 7 bases. The CDR3 consists of 15 residues. Trimming removed 5 bases from V and 2 bases from J; junction bases left unmatched: 5. Germline values: CDR1 SGHTA, CDR2 FQGTGA. The CDR3 sequence is CASSLQGVNTGELFF. For the CDR3, the DNA is TGTGCCAGCAGCCTGCAGGGGGTTAACACCGGGGAGCTGTTTTTT.

This clone was detected a few times. This chain links TRBV6-1 with TRBJ2-1, with 8 bases that match TRBD2. The CDR3 has 16 residues. Trimming at V came to 2 bases and at J to 4 bases, leaving 7 bases not matched to a gene. CDR1 is MNHNS, CDR2 SASEGT, per germline. For the CDR3, the DNA is TGTGCCAGCAGTGAAAGGACTAGCTACCGATACAATGAGCAGTTCTTC. This codes for CASSERTSYRYNEQFF.

The chain recombines TRBV28 with TRBJ2-7; TRBD2 matches 8 bases. The V and J ends lost 4 bases and 0 bases, in that order; junction bases with no gene match: 23. This CDR3 spans 21 amino acids. Germline V gene data show CDR1 as MDHEN and CDR2 as SYDVKM. The CDR3 loop reads CASSSFGWERGFGQSSYEQYF. Written as DNA, the CDR3 is TGTGCCAGCAGTTCATTTGGTTGGGAGCGGGGGTTTGGCCAGAGCTCCTACGAGCAGTACTTC.

The rearrangement joins TRBV18 to TRBJ1-3; TRBD1 aligns across 7 bases. The germline CDR1 and CDR2 sequences are KGHSH and LQKENI. The CDR3 runs 16 residues. The trim removed 5 bases at V and 0 bases at J, leaving 7 bases unmatched. In nucleotides, the CDR3 is TGTGCCAGCTCAGAGTTTACAGGGGACTCTGGAAACACCATATATTTT. This gives the protein CASSEFTGDSGNTIYF.

In its sample, this clone was seen once. The chain employs TRBV5-1 and TRBJ1-2, with TRBD1 identical over 9 bases. CDR3 size: 14 residues. V dropped 0 bases and J dropped 8; count of bases not matched to a gene: 5. CDR1 is SGHRS and CDR2 is YFSETQ in the germline V gene. CDR3 sequence (DNA): TGCGCCAGCAGCTTGGAGGGACAGGGTGTGGGCTACACCTTC. This gives the protein CASSLEGQGVGYTF.

The rearrangement uses TRBV5-1 and TRBJ1-1, with unresolved D. The CDR3 covers 14 residues. Germline values: CDR1 SGHRS, CDR2 YFSETQ. V lost 5 bases to trimming and J lost 1 base, with 12 bases between them. The DNA of the CDR3 is TGCGCCAGCAGGCAGAATCCGGGGAACACTGAAGCTTTCTTT. It is translated as CASRQNPGNTEAFF.

This clone has just a few counts. The genes are TRBV27 and TRBJ1-2; D gene uncertain. The germline CDR1 and CDR2 sequences are MNHEY and SMNVEV (reference sequence). The V gene lost 4 bases and the J gene lost 10 bases, with 10 bases spanning the gap. There are 11 residues in the CDR3. The CDR3 spells CASSSGTAYTF. In DNA form, the CDR3 reads TGTGCCAGCAGTTCCGGAACAGCCTACACCTTC.

The chain joins TRBV6-1 to TRBJ1-2; possibly TRBD1 for D (5 bases). The germline V gene has CDR1 MNHNS and CDR2 SASEGT. The CDR3 has 14 amino acids. Trimming removed 4 bases from V and 6 bases from J, with 15 bases in between. The CDR3 loop is CASSGERQLNGYTF. CDR3 sequence (DNA): TGTGCCAGCAGTGGAGAAAGACAGTTGAATGGCTACACCTTC.

V usage is TRBV6-1 and J usage is TRBJ1-5; unclear D gene. The CDR3 is 13 residues long. The germline CDR1 and CDR2 sequences are MNHNS and SASEGT. With 6 bases removed from V and 4 bases from J, the gap between germline ends came to 10 bases. The CDR3 here is CASSPQRNQPQHF. The CDR3 DNA follows: TGTGCCAGCAGCCCCCAGCGGAATCAGCCCCAGCATTTT.